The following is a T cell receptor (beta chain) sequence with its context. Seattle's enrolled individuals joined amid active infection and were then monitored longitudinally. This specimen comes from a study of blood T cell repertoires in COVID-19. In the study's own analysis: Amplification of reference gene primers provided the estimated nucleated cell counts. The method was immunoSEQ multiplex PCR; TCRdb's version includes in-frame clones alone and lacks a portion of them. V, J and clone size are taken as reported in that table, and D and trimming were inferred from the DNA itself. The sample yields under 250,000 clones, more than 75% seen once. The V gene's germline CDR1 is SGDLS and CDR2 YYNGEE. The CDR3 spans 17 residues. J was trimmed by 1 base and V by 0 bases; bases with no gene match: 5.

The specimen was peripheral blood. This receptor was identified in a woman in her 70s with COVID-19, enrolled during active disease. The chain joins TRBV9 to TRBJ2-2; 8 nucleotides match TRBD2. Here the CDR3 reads CASSVAGGRRNTGELFF. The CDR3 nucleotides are TGTGCCAGCAGCGTAGCTGGCGGGAGGAGGAACACCGGGGAGCTGTTTTTT.